The 6 T cell receptor beta chains in this list originate from one sample, sequenced in a study of shared clonotypes between healthy human individuals. Produced via immunoSEQ multiplex PCR; TCRdb's table is partial and in-frame only. The sample has 1,500,000 or so clones, around 98.5% seen once. Input material: naive CD4+ T cells sorted from blood. The subset: CD45RA+ positively selected. These receptor sequences come from a man aged 30 to 39 in good health.

This clone was detected only a few times. V usage is TRBV5-1 and J usage is TRBJ2-7, with D unclear. The V gene lost 0 bases and the J gene lost 0 bases, with 7 bases spanning the gap. The CDR3 has 14 residues. The germline gives CDR1 SGHRS, CDR2 YFSETQ. CDR3 sequence: CASSLDGPSYEQYF. The CDR3 nucleotides read TGCGCCAGCAGCTTGGACGGGCCCTCCTACGAGCAGTACTTC.

V and J are TRBV19 and TRBJ1-5; TRBD1 agrees at 9 bases. This CDR3 comprises 17 residues. Germline values: CDR1 LNHDA, CDR2 SQIVND (reference sequence). The ends lost 0 bases at V and 7 bases at J; junction bases unmatched: 10. In DNA, the CDR3 is TGTGCCAGTAGTATAGAGCTACTTAGGGACAGGGAACAGCCCCAGCATTTT. It is translated as CASSIELLRDREQPQHF.

The chain links TRBV7-2 to TRBJ1-4; D possibly corresponds to TRBD1 (5 bases). This CDR3 contains 14 residues. V lost 3 bases and J 4 bases, leaving 9 bases between the germline ends. The germline V gene has CDR1 SGHTA and CDR2 FQGNSA. CDR3 sequence: CASSLGLHNEKLFF. The CDR3 nucleotides read TGTGCCAGCAGCTTGGGACTCCATAATGAAAAACTGTTTTTT. The full variable domain, its missing parts supplied by reference TRBV7-2 and TRBJ1-4, is GAGVSQSPSNKVTEKGKDVELRCDPISGHTALYWYRQSLGQGLEFLIYFQGNSAPDKSGLPSDRFSAERTGGSVSTLTIQRTQQEDSAVYLCASSLGLHNEKLFFGSGTQLSVL.

The chain has TRBV6-5 and TRBJ2-3, with TRBD1 as a possible D gene (5 bases). The CDR3 extends over 16 amino acids. Between the trimmed V and J ends, which lost 4 bases and 2 bases, there was a span of 16 bases. Germline V gene sequence: CDR1 MNHEY, CDR2 SVGAGI. CDR3 coding DNA: TGTGCCAGCAGTTTCTACACGATTGGGGCCACAGATACGCAGTATTTT. Protein product: CASSFYTIGATDTQYF.

The genes are TRBV9 and TRBJ2-7, with 7 bases matching TRBD1. CDR1 is SGDLS, CDR2 YYNGEE, per germline. The J segment lost 3 bases and the V segment lost 3 bases, leaving 15 bases of the junction unmatched. The CDR3 spans 17 residues. CDR3 coding DNA: TGTGCCAGCAGCGCCCGGACAGGCGACTCAATATACTACGAGCAGTACTTC. Its protein is CASSARTGDSIYYEQYF.

The V gene is TRBV27, the J gene TRBJ2-3; 8 bases fit TRBD2. This CDR3 spans 15 amino acids. CDR1 is MNHEY, CDR2 SMNVEV, per germline (reference sequence). Germline trimming cut 5 bases from V and 6 bases from J; bases unmatched to any gene: 10. The DNA for the CDR3 is TGTGCCAGCAGTGAAGGCGGGAGGTGGTTGGATACGCAGTATTTT. Protein: CASSEGGRWLDTQYF.